These 30 T cell receptor beta chains share one sample of origin, sequenced in a study of precursors of human CD4 cytotoxic T cells (dated by TCRdb to 2016 to 2018). Instrument used: Illumina MiSeq. TCRdb trimmed public reads at Q25 via fastp, called clones via MiXCR and kept in-frame beta chains. Every entry covers one CDR3 protein and lists the most common genes and DNA from its rows. For this sample the table gives 500 to 600 distinct CDR3 sequences, of which roughly a fifth were detected only once. The leading ten clones occupy about 12% of the sample. To test for a precursor-effector relationship among CD4 cytotoxic T cells, four sorted CD4+ memory subsets (TCM, TEM, IL-7Rhigh TEMRA, IL-7R- TEMRA) underwent bulk UMI-based TCR sequencing. The source material was memory CD4+ T cells from blood (PBMCs). The origin of the receptors is a human donor in good health.

This clonotype is large (0.1 to 1%) in the sample. The V call is TRBV5-1, the J call TRBJ2-1, with 11 bases matching TRBD2. The CDR3 loop spans 16 amino acids. Germline loops: CDR1 SGHRS, CDR2 YFSETQ. Losses at the gene ends were 3 bases for V and 5 bases for J; bases not matched to a gene: 7. CDR3 in DNA: TGCGCCAGCAGCTACTCACTAGCGGGGGAGAACAATGAGCAGTTCTTC. This sequence encodes CASSYSLAGENNEQFF. Combining the CDR3 with reference TRBV5-1 and TRBJ2-1 gives the whole variable domain KAGVTQTPRYLIKTRGQQVTLSCSPISGHRSVSWYQQTPGQGLQFLFEYFSETQRNKGNFPGRFSGRQFSNSRSEMNVSTLELGDSALYLCASSYSLAGENNEQFFGPGTRLTVL.

By share, this clonotype ranks as large. The rearrangement uses TRBV11-3 and TRBJ2-1; 7 bases map to TRBD1. Germline-derived CDR1 and CDR2 are SGHNT and YENEEA. V shed 0 bases, J shed 8 bases, and the junction held 13 bases outside the gene matches. The length of the CDR3 is 17 residues. This CDR3 is CASSLDRRGRGSDEQFF. CDR3 bases: TGTGCCAGCAGCTTAGATCGAAGGGGGCGAGGGTCGGATGAGCAGTTCTTC.

The chain carries TRBV7-2 and TRBJ1-2; a possible D gene is TRBD1 (5 bases). CDR3 length: 15 residues. The germline V gene encodes CDR1 SGHTA and CDR2 FQGNSA. Trimming stripped 2 bases from V and 1 base from J, with 11 bases between. This CDR3 reads CASSLSGGSNYGYTF. CDR3 bases: TGTGCCAGCAGCTTAAGCGGGGGGAGTAACTATGGCTACACCTTC.

By share, this clonotype counts as large. The chain combines TRBV20-1 with TRBJ1-4, with 9 bases aligning to TRBD1. This CDR3 has 16 residues. Germline assignment: CDR1 DFQATT and CDR2 SNEGSKA (reference sequence). V trimming: 0 bases; J trimming: 8 bases; junction bases outside the gene matches: 10. CDR3 in DNA: TGCAGTGCTAGAGACCAAAAAACAGGGGGCGGCGAAAAACTGTTTTTT. Translating gives CSARDQKTGGGEKLFF.

This clonotype has just a few counts. The chain couples TRBV6-5 to TRBJ1-1; perhaps TRBD1 as D (5 bases). The CDR3 is 17 residues long. V lost 0 bases to trimming and J lost 1 base, with 15 bases between them. Germline V CDR1 and CDR2: MNHEY, SVGAGI. The CDR3 here is CASSYSFRTGGNTEAFF. The CDR3 DNA follows: TGTGCCAGCAGTTACTCGTTTCGGACGGGGGGGAACACTGAAGCTTTCTTT.

This clonotype is large. V and J are TRBV6-2 or TRBV6-3 and TRBJ2-4; possible D gene TRBD2, 5 bases. V was clipped by 8 bases and J by 1 base, with 12 bases between them. This CDR3 has 14 residues. Germline CDR1 reads MNHEY; CDR2 reads SVGEGT. Written as DNA, the CDR3 is TGTGCCAGCCAAGGAGGCCTGGCCAAAAACATTCAGTACTTC. As protein: CASQGGLAKNIQYF.

This clonotype counts as large. V gene TRBV14 combines with J gene TRBJ1-4; D is undetermined. Germline V gene data show CDR1 as SGHDN and CDR2 as FVKESK. The CDR3 consists of 16 residues. Trimming left V 1 base short and J 7 bases short, with 16 bases between. In DNA, the CDR3 is TGTGCCAGCAGCCAAGGACCTCTTGACCCAAGTGAAAAACTGTTTTTT. This encodes CASSQGPLDPSEKLFF.

This clonotype is deemed large (0.1 to 1%). This chain connects TRBV13 to TRBJ2-5, with TRBD2 matching 7 bases. This CDR3 comprises 14 residues. Germline trimming cut 5 bases from V and 2 bases from J; bases unmatched to any gene: 5. The germline V gene has CDR1 PRHDT and CDR2 FYEKMQ (reference sequence). The CDR3 DNA follows: TGTGCCAGCAGCCGCGGACTAGGACAAGAGACCCAGTACTTC. Its translation is CASSRGLGQETQYF. Supplemented by reference TRBV13 and TRBJ2-5, the full variable domain reads AAGVIQSPRHLIKEKRETATLKCYPIPRHDTVYWYQQGPGQDPQFLISFYEKMQSDKGSIPDRFSAQQFSDYHSELNMSSLELGDSALYFCASSRGLGQETQYFGPGTRLLVL.

Judged by abundance, this clonotype is large (0.1 to 1%). The CDR3 sequence is CAWRTGGAGTEAFF. As DNA, the CDR3 is TGTGCCTGGAGAACAGGGGGCGCGGGGACTGAAGCTTTCTTT. The chain recombines TRBV30 with TRBJ1-1; 9 nucleotides align to TRBD1. The germline gives CDR1 GTSNPN, CDR2 SVGIG (reference sequence). CDR3 size: 14 residues. The trim removed 3 bases at V and 5 bases at J, leaving 7 bases unmatched.

Judged by abundance, this clonotype is large (0.1 to 1%). V usage is TRBV5-4 and J usage is TRBJ2-2; the match to TRBD2 covers 8 bases. The CDR3 contains 16 residues. V lost 0 bases and J lost 5; bases outside the gene matches: 6. Germline V gene data show CDR1 as SGHNT and CDR2 as YYREEE (reference sequence). The CDR3 spells CASSLGAGVGTGELFF. Written as DNA, the CDR3 is TGTGCCAGCAGCTTGGGAGCGGGGGTCGGAACCGGGGAGCTGTTTTTT.

By share, this clonotype counts as large (0.1 to 1%). This chain links TRBV5-1 with TRBJ2-2; D is ambiguous. This CDR3 is 12 amino acids long. V was clipped by 6 bases and J by 8 bases, with 11 bases between them. Germline CDR1 and CDR2: SGHRS and YFSETQ. CDR3: CASTYDQGELFF. As DNA, the CDR3 is TGCGCCAGCACCTATGACCAGGGGGAGCTGTTTTTT.

In its sample, this clonotype ranks as large. J is TRBJ2-7 and V is TRBV2, with TRBD2 matching over 10 bases. CDR3 length equals 14 residues. Germline V gene sequence: CDR1 SNHLY, CDR2 FYNNEI. V trimming: 2 bases; J trimming: 3 bases; junction bases outside the gene matches: 1. The CDR3 nucleotides read TGTGCCAGCAGTGAACTAGCGGGGGTCTACGAGCAGTACTTC. This encodes CASSELAGVYEQYF.

This clonotype is classed as large. The gene calls are TRBV5-1 and TRBJ2-3; 8 bases match TRBD1. Germline V lookup: CDR1 SGHRS, CDR2 YFSETQ. CDR3 length equals 15 residues. Trimming took 3 bases from V and 1 from J; bases not matched to a gene: 4. The DNA of the CDR3 is TGCGCCAGCAGCTCCGTGGGACAGGGCACAGATACGCAGTATTTT. This sequence encodes CASSSVGQGTDTQYF.

By sample fraction, this clonotype is large. The chain links TRBV7-2 to TRBJ2-5; D is ambiguous. CDR3 length: 12 residues. CDR1 is SGHTA and CDR2 is FQGNSA in the germline V gene. The V and J ends lost 5 bases and 5 bases respectively, with 9 bases between them. The CDR3 sequence: CASSQIMETQYF. As DNA, the CDR3 is TGTGCCAGCAGCCAGATCATGGAGACCCAGTACTTC.

A note on this clonotype: A much bigger clone sits one base away, suggesting this may be a read error. J is TRBJ2-1 and V is TRBV5-1, with no clear D. Trimming took off 0 bases at V and 10 bases at J, with 11 bases between the two ends. Germline CDR1 and CDR2: SGHRS and YFSETQ. The CDR3 totals 13 residues. The CDR3 DNA sequence: TGCGCCAGCAGCTTGGATACGGAAGGCGAGCAGTTCTTC. This sequence encodes CASSLDTEGEQFF.

Of note for this clonotype: This may arise from a read error, as a much more abundant clone is one base away. The V and J genes are TRBV5-6 and TRBJ1-4; D remains ambiguous. The CDR3 extends over 12 amino acids. Trimming removed 1 base at V and 10 bases at J, with 8 bases between. CDR1 is SGHDT and CDR2 is YYEEEE in the germline V gene. The chain's CDR3 is CASSLTIGKLFF. CDR3 DNA sequence: TGTGCCAGCAGCTTGACGATCGGAAAACTGTTTTTT. The whole variable domain, remainder taken from reference TRBV5-6 and TRBJ1-4, is DAGVTQSPTHLIKTRGQQVTLRCSPKSGHDTVSWYQQALGQGPQFIFQYYEEEERQRGNFPDRFSGHQFPNYSSELNVNALLLGDSALYLCASSLTIGKLFFGSGTQLSVL.

By its share, this clonotype is large. The rearrangement joins TRBV5-1 to TRBJ2-3, with D perhaps TRBD2 (5 bases). V shed 1 base and J shed 4 bases, with 10 bases lying between them. CDR1 and CDR2 from the germline V gene are SGHRS and YFSETQ. The CDR3 runs 14 residues. The DNA for the CDR3 is TGCGCCAGCAGCTTGTCGACCGGGGCAGATACGCAGTATTTT. Its protein is CASSLSTGADTQYF.

This clonotype came up a few times. The chain recombines TRBV2 with TRBJ2-5; a weak D match, TRBD1 (6 bases). Looked up from germline, CDR1 is SNHLY and CDR2 is FYNNEI. The CDR3 extends over 15 amino acids. V dropped 6 bases and J dropped 3 bases, with 17 bases sitting between them. The CDR3 nucleotides read TGTGCCAGCAGCGTAGTGGGGGCCAAAGAAGAGACCCAGTACTTC. Translating it yields CASSVVGAKEETQYF.

This clonotype is classed as large. V and J are TRBV7-2 and TRBJ2-7, with a weak D call TRBD1 (5 bases). Germline values: CDR1 SGHTA, CDR2 FQGNSA. This CDR3 is 14 amino acids long. Trimming took off 1 base at V and 4 bases at J, with 11 bases between the two ends. CDR3 sequence reads: CASSLVRVGYEQYF. CDR3 sequence (DNA): TGTGCCAGCAGCTTAGTCAGGGTAGGGTACGAGCAGTACTTC.

This clonotype is deemed large. The chain recombines TRBV5-1 with TRBJ2-2; tentatively, D is TRBD1 or TRBD2 (6 bases each). The CDR3 sequence is 16 residues long. The V gene lost 0 bases and the J gene lost 0 bases, with 9 bases spanning the gap. Per germline, CDR1 SGHRS and CDR2 YFSETQ. The chain's CDR3 is CASSLAGGPNTGELFF. The CDR3 bases are TGCGCCAGCAGCTTGGCCGGGGGCCCGAACACCGGGGAGCTGTTTTTT.

This clonotype is large within its sample. V gene TRBV20-1 combines with J gene TRBJ2-7; no definite D call. Trimming removed 3 bases from V and 0 bases from J, with 9 bases in between. CDR3 length: 13 residues. CDR1 DFQATT and CDR2 SNEGSKA come from the germline V gene (reference sequence). The CDR3 is CSARKGNSYEQYF. The CDR3, as DNA: TGCAGTGCTAGGAAGGGCAACTCCTACGAGCAGTACTTC.

Remarks on this clonotype: Given a much more abundant clone one base away, this may be a read error. V usage is TRBV4-2 and J usage is TRBJ1-5; D gene unclear. Trimming removed 0 bases from V and 7 bases from J, with 13 bases in between. The CDR3 is 15 residues long. The germline V gene encodes CDR1 LGHNA and CDR2 YNFKEQ. CDR3: CASSQEPYSEQPQHF. Written as DNA, the CDR3 is TGTGCCAGCAGCCAAGAGCCGTATTCGGAGCAGCCCCAGCATTTT.

The chain carries TRBV5-6 and TRBJ2-1; 7 positions match TRBD2. Germline V gene sequence: CDR1 SGHDT, CDR2 YYEEEE. CDR3 length equals 17 residues. Trimming at V came to 0 bases and at J to 6 bases, leaving 12 bases not matched to a gene. The CDR3 here is CASSLGNSGRYLNEQFF. For the CDR3, the DNA is TGTGCCAGCAGCTTGGGTAATAGCGGGCGGTACCTCAATGAGCAGTTCTTC.

Only a few counts were recorded for this clonotype. The gene calls are TRBV5-1 and TRBJ2-3; D perhaps matches TRBD1 (6 bases). The CDR3 extends over 15 amino acids. V dropped 2 bases and J dropped 4 bases, with 14 bases sitting between them. Germline V gene lookup returns CDR1 SGHRS and CDR2 YFSETQ. As DNA, the CDR3 is TGCGCCAGCAGCTTAGACGCAGGGGTGGCAGATACGCAGTATTTT. It translates to CASSLDAGVADTQYF.

This sequence joins TRBV5-1 and TRBJ2-7, with TRBD1 as a possible D gene (6 bases). V was shortened by 0 bases and J by 2 bases, with 12 bases between the two germline ends. The CDR3 is 15 residues long. From germline, CDR1 is SGHRS and CDR2 YFSETQ. The CDR3 nucleotides read TGCGCCAGCAGCTTGGGATCAGGGGATACCTACGAGCAGTACTTC. This encodes CASSLGSGDTYEQYF.

Judged by abundance, this clonotype is large. The gene calls are TRBV12-3 or TRBV12-4 and TRBJ2-1, with TRBD2 identical over 11 bases. The CDR3 extends over 18 amino acids. Germline trimming cut 2 bases from V and 4 bases from J; bases unmatched to any gene: 10. The CDR3 loop is CASSLRGDSSGGYNEQFF. CDR3 nucleotides: TGTGCCAGCAGTTTAAGGGGAGATTCTAGCGGGGGGTACAATGAGCAGTTCTTC.

The sample holds one count of this clonotype. Without the conserved terminal phenylalanine or tryptophan, this CDR3 likely stems from a read error. It is unclear where the CDR3 begins or ends on the DNA, so no DNA is shown, and the CDR3 is as TCRdb lists it. The CDR3 loop is CASSPDKSSRDRGEK. This chain links TRBV4-1 with TRBJ2-7; the DNA was not used to check the table's D call, TRBD1. Germline V gene lookup returns CDR1 MGHRA and CDR2 YSYEKL. The CDR3 has 15 residues if both end residues are counted.

This clonotype qualifies as large. The gene calls are TRBV7-9 and TRBJ1-4; maybe TRBD1 (6 bases). Germline V lookup: CDR1 SEHNR, CDR2 FQNEAQ (reference sequence). Trimming took off 4 bases at V and 0 bases at J, with 12 bases between the two ends. The CDR3 has 16 residues. The CDR3 loop is CASSSRGRATNEKLFF. DNA for the CDR3: TGTGCCAGCAGCTCCCGGGGGCGGGCAACTAATGAAAAACTGTTTTTT.

On this clonotype: A much larger clone lies a single base off, so this may be a read error. V and J are TRBV7-9 and TRBJ1-5; TRBD1 matches at 7 bases. Germline values: CDR1 SEHNR, CDR2 FQNEAQ (reference sequence). This CDR3 has 17 amino acids. The CDR3 loop is CANSSGRGPLRNQPQHF. In DNA form, the CDR3 reads TGTGCCAACAGCTCAGGGAGGGGGCCCCTAAGGAATCAGCCCCAGCATTTT. The full variable domain, completed using reference TRBV7-9 and TRBJ1-5, is DTGVSQNPRHKITKRGQNVTFRCDPISEHNRLYWYRQTLGQGPEFLTYFQNEAQLEKSRLLSDRFSAERPKGSFSTLEIQRTEQGDSAMYLCANSSGRGPLRNQPQHFGDGTRLSIL.

By share of the sample, this clonotype is large. The V call is TRBV10-3, the J call TRBJ2-3; 7 positions agree with TRBD2. Germline V gene data show CDR1 as ENHRY and CDR2 as SYGVKD. CDR3 length: 14 amino acids. J gave up 1 base and V 6 bases, and 4 bases lay outside the gene matches. The CDR3 coding sequence is TGTGCCATCAGCCTGGGGGGGGGCACAGATACGCAGTATTTT. Protein: CAISLGGGTDTQYF.